These T cell receptor beta chains were read from a single sample in a study of T-cell reconstitution after alpha-beta-depleted transplantation in children. MiXCR was run by TCRdb on the PCR reads, yielding one entry per CDR3 protein. The table lists around 120,000 distinct CDR3 sequences, roughly 24% of them singletons. This sample comprised PBMCs, mostly from graft donor cells, obtained 180 days after TCRalphabeta/CD19-depleted stem cell transplant. These receptors were taken from a male patient under 10 years old who had a stem cell transplant for chronic granulomatous disease, so the T cells may come from the graft donor. CDR3s include the opening cysteine and the closing phenylalanine or tryptophan. The order of the fields is J gene, clone size, V gene, D gene, CDR3 length, CDR3 DNA, CDR3 protein. A D gene is named only where the DNA matches it firmly. Rows may omit the clone size; those that give it use once, few, many or a size class.

J gene: TRBJ2-2; clone size: many; V gene: TRBV20-1; D gene: .; CDR3 length: 12; CDR3 DNA: TGCAGTGCCACCCAGGGGCGTGAGGAGCTGTTTTTT; CDR3 protein: CSATQGREELFF
J gene: TRBJ2-6; clone size: .; V gene: TRBV12-3/TRBV12-4; D gene: TRBD2; CDR3 length: 19; CDR3 DNA: TGTGCCTTCAGTTTAGAGGCGGGAGTAGTAAGGTTTGGGGCCAACGTCCTGACTTTC; CDR3 protein: CAFSLEAGVVRFGANVLTF
J gene: TRBJ2-7; clone size: .; V gene: TRBV7-9; D gene: TRBD1; CDR3 length: 16; CDR3 DNA: TGTGCCAGCAGCAGAAGCCCGAAGGACAGGACCTACGAGCAGTACTTC; CDR3 protein: CASSRSPKDRTYEQYF
J gene: TRBJ1-1; clone size: .; V gene: TRBV21-1; D gene: .; CDR3 length: 18; CDR3 DNA: TGTGCCAGCAGCAAATGCATAGGGGGCCATGACATGAACACTGAAGCTTTCTTT; CDR3 protein: CASSKCIGGHDMNTEAFF
J gene: TRBJ2-1; clone size: few; V gene: TRBV15; D gene: TRBD2; CDR3 length: 16; CDR3 DNA: TGTGCCACCAGCCCATCCCCCCAGTGGGGCGGGGGTGAGCAGTTCTTC; CDR3 protein: CATSPSPQWGGGEQFF
J gene: TRBJ2-1; clone size: few; V gene: TRBV7-9; D gene: TRBD2; CDR3 length: 13; CDR3 DNA: TGTGCCAGCAGCTTAGCGGCAGGGACTAGCCAGTTCTTC; CDR3 protein: CASSLAAGTSQFF
J gene: TRBJ2-2; clone size: few; V gene: TRBV28; D gene: .; CDR3 length: 16; CDR3 DNA: TGTGCCAGCAGTATGAGGACCGGACTAAACACCGGGGAGCTGTTTTTT; CDR3 protein: CASSMRTGLNTGELFF
J gene: TRBJ2-7; clone size: .; V gene: TRBV20-1; D gene: .; CDR3 length: 14; CDR3 DNA: TGCAGTGCTAGAGACAGTTTATCTGCCTACGAGCAGTACTTC; CDR3 protein: CSARDSLSAYEQYF
J gene: TRBJ2-1; clone size: .; V gene: TRBV7-9; D gene: TRBD2; CDR3 length: 16; CDR3 DNA: TGTGCCAGCAGCGAAACCCTCGCGGGAGGGTACAATGAGCAGTTCTTC; CDR3 protein: CASSETLAGGYNEQFF
J gene: TRBJ1-6; clone size: .; V gene: TRBV20-1; D gene: .; CDR3 length: 14; CDR3 DNA: TGCAGTGCTAGAGTACGGTTCGATAATTCACCCCTCCACTTT; CDR3 protein: CSARVRFDNSPLHF
J gene: TRBJ2-2; clone size: .; V gene: TRBV5-1; D gene: .; CDR3 length: 14; CDR3 DNA: TGCGCCAGCAGCACCCACATAGGCACCGGGGAGCTGTTTTTT; CDR3 protein: CASSTHIGTGELFF
J gene: TRBJ1-6; clone size: few; V gene: TRBV10-3; D gene: .; CDR3 length: 15; CDR3 DNA: TGTGCCATCAGTACGGGGCCTGGGCGGAATTCACCCCTCCACTTT; CDR3 protein: CAISTGPGRNSPLHF
J gene: TRBJ2-1; clone size: .; V gene: TRBV9; D gene: .; CDR3 length: 18; CDR3 DNA: TGTGCCAGCAGCTTCCGAGAGGGGTCTAGCGAGAGGAGGGATGAGCAGTTCTTC; CDR3 protein: CASSFREGSSERRDEQFF
J gene: TRBJ1-4; clone size: many; V gene: TRBV7-9; D gene: .; CDR3 length: 15; CDR3 DNA: TGTGCCAGCAGCTCGCGAGAAGGCATCAGAGAAAAACTGTTTTTT; CDR3 protein: CASSSREGIREKLFF
J gene: TRBJ2-7; clone size: .; V gene: TRBV29-1; D gene: .; CDR3 length: 14; CDR3 DNA: TGCAGCGTTGAAGAATCCAAACCTCCCTACGAGCAGTACTTC; CDR3 protein: CSVEESKPPYEQYF
J gene: TRBJ2-3; clone size: .; V gene: TRBV7-2; D gene: .; CDR3 length: 15; CDR3 DNA: TGTGCCAGCAGCTTACGGGCCGGGAGAGGGGATACGCAGTATTTT; CDR3 protein: CASSLRAGRGDTQYF
J gene: TRBJ1-1; clone size: many; V gene: TRBV5-4; D gene: .; CDR3 length: 13; CDR3 DNA: TGTGCCAGCAGCTTCCCCGGGGCCACTGAAGCTTTCTTT; CDR3 protein: CASSFPGATEAFF
J gene: TRBJ2-3; clone size: few; V gene: TRBV9; D gene: TRBD2; CDR3 length: 16; CDR3 DNA: TGTGCCAGCAGCGTAACTCTGGGGGGGTTGGAAGATACGCAGTATTTT; CDR3 protein: CASSVTLGGLEDTQYF
J gene: TRBJ2-5; clone size: .; V gene: TRBV5-1; D gene: .; CDR3 length: 11; CDR3 DNA: TGCGCCAGCAGCCACGGGGAGACCCAGTACTTC; CDR3 protein: CASSHGETQYF
J gene: TRBJ2-1; clone size: .; V gene: TRBV12-3/TRBV12-4; D gene: .; CDR3 length: 12; CDR3 DNA: TGTGCCAGCAGCCGGGACGTGAATGAGCAGTTCTTC; CDR3 protein: CASSRDVNEQFF
J gene: TRBJ1-2; clone size: many; V gene: TRBV7-2; D gene: .; CDR3 length: 12; CDR3 DNA: TGTGCCAGCAGCTTAGGACAGCGTGGCTACACCTTC; CDR3 protein: CASSLGQRGYTF
J gene: TRBJ2-5; clone size: .; V gene: TRBV20-1; D gene: TRBD1; CDR3 length: 13; CDR3 DNA: TGCAGTGGGGGTGCCCGGGACAGGGAGACCCAGTACTTC; CDR3 protein: CSGGARDRETQYF
J gene: TRBJ2-5; clone size: many; V gene: TRBV12-3/TRBV12-4; D gene: .; CDR3 length: 11; CDR3 DNA: TGTGCCAGCAGTTTCTGGGAGACCCAGTACTTC; CDR3 protein: CASSFWETQYF
J gene: TRBJ2-7; clone size: .; V gene: TRBV7-2; D gene: TRBD2; CDR3 length: 17; CDR3 DNA: TGTGCCAGCAGCCAACGATCCTCTAGCGGCAGCTCCTACGAGCAGTACTTC; CDR3 protein: CASSQRSSSGSSYEQYF
J gene: TRBJ2-7; clone size: .; V gene: TRBV5-1; D gene: .; CDR3 length: 11; CDR3 DNA: TGCGCCAGCAGCTTTAGGGAAGAGCAGTACTTC; CDR3 protein: CASSFREEQYF
J gene: TRBJ2-5; clone size: .; V gene: TRBV20-1; D gene: .; CDR3 length: 12; CDR3 DNA: TGCAGTGCTGCGCAAGAGCAAGAGACCCAGTACTTC; CDR3 protein: CSAAQEQETQYF
J gene: TRBJ2-7; clone size: few; V gene: TRBV9; D gene: .; CDR3 length: 13; CDR3 DNA: TGTGCCAGCAGCGATGCCCGGTCCTACGAGCAGTACTTC; CDR3 protein: CASSDARSYEQYF
J gene: TRBJ2-3; clone size: many; V gene: TRBV15; D gene: TRBD2; CDR3 length: 15; CDR3 DNA: TGTGCCACCAGAGGAGGACTAGCTGCCACAGATACGCAGTATTTT; CDR3 protein: CATRGGLAATDTQYF
J gene: TRBJ2-2; clone size: few; V gene: TRBV29-1; D gene: .; CDR3 length: 15; CDR3 DNA: TGCAGCGTTGAGGAGGAGGGGGTCGGCACCGGGGAGCTGTTTTTT; CDR3 protein: CSVEEEGVGTGELFF
J gene: TRBJ2-5; clone size: .; V gene: TRBV18; D gene: .; CDR3 length: 12; CDR3 DNA: TGTGCCAGCTCAGGAGACGTGAAGACCCAGTACTTC; CDR3 protein: CASSGDVKTQYF
J gene: TRBJ2-7; clone size: many; V gene: TRBV2; D gene: TRBD1; CDR3 length: 12; CDR3 DNA: TGTGCCAGCACCCAGGGGGCAGACGAGCAGTACTTC; CDR3 protein: CASTQGADEQYF
J gene: TRBJ2-7; clone size: many; V gene: TRBV7-9; D gene: TRBD1; CDR3 length: 13; CDR3 DNA: TGTGCCAGCAGCTCCCCAGGGGGCTACGAGCAGTACTTC; CDR3 protein: CASSSPGGYEQYF
J gene: TRBJ2-7; clone size: many; V gene: TRBV20-1; D gene: .; CDR3 length: 14; CDR3 DNA: TGCAGTGCTAGAGTCGCGGGGGCTCTTTCCGAGCAGTACTTC; CDR3 protein: CSARVAGALSEQYF
J gene: TRBJ2-7; clone size: few; V gene: TRBV24-1; D gene: TRBD1; CDR3 length: 14; CDR3 DNA: TGTGCCACCTCTGGGGGGACAGGGTTGGACGAGCAGTACTTC; CDR3 protein: CATSGGTGLDEQYF
J gene: TRBJ2-5; clone size: .; V gene: TRBV12-3/TRBV12-4; D gene: TRBD2; CDR3 length: 18; CDR3 DNA: TGTGCCAGCGGTAAAAGGGGACTAGCGGGGGGGACCCAAGAGACCCAGTACTTC; CDR3 protein: CASGKRGLAGGTQETQYF
J gene: TRBJ1-2; clone size: many; V gene: TRBV28; D gene: .; CDR3 length: 12; CDR3 DNA: TGTGCCAGCAGCTCAGGACAGTATGGCTACACCTTC; CDR3 protein: CASSSGQYGYTF
J gene: TRBJ2-1; clone size: few; V gene: TRBV20-1; D gene: TRBD2; CDR3 length: 17; CDR3 DNA: TGCAGTGCCACCCTATATAGCGGGGGGCCTGCCTACAATGAGCAGTTCTTC; CDR3 protein: CSATLYSGGPAYNEQFF
J gene: TRBJ2-5; clone size: many; V gene: TRBV20-1; D gene: .; CDR3 length: 11; CDR3 DNA: TGCAGTGCTGAGCCAGGGCCACCCCAGTACTTC; CDR3 protein: CSAEPGPPQYF
J gene: TRBJ1-1; clone size: many; V gene: TRBV27; D gene: .; CDR3 length: 15; CDR3 DNA: TGTGCCAGCAGTGCCCGACCTGACAGGAACACTGAAGCTTTCTTT; CDR3 protein: CASSARPDRNTEAFF
J gene: TRBJ1-5; clone size: few; V gene: TRBV30; D gene: .; CDR3 length: 13; CDR3 DNA: TGTGCCTGGAGTGTACAGCCCAATCAGCCCCAGCATTTT; CDR3 protein: CAWSVQPNQPQHF
J gene: TRBJ2-5; clone size: .; V gene: TRBV12-3/TRBV12-4; D gene: TRBD2; CDR3 length: 15; CDR3 DNA: TGTGCCAGCAGTTTGTCAGCGGGGGGGCGCGAGACCCAGTACTTC; CDR3 protein: CASSLSAGGRETQYF
J gene: TRBJ2-2; clone size: many; V gene: TRBV29-1; D gene: .; CDR3 length: 15; CDR3 DNA: TGCAGCGTTTGGGGTTTGGAGCTTGACACCGGGGAGCTGTTTTTT; CDR3 protein: CSVWGLELDTGELFF
J gene: TRBJ2-7; clone size: once; V gene: TRBV5-4; D gene: TRBD1; CDR3 length: 15; CDR3 DNA: TGTGCCAGCAGCTTCGCGACAGGGAGTACCTACGAGCAGTACTTC; CDR3 protein: CASSFATGSTYEQYF
J gene: TRBJ2-6; clone size: many; V gene: TRBV20-1; D gene: .; CDR3 length: 12; CDR3 DNA: TGCAGTGCGGTCGAGGGGGCCAACGTCCTGACTTTC; CDR3 protein: CSAVEGANVLTF
J gene: TRBJ1-1; clone size: .; V gene: TRBV5-1; D gene: .; CDR3 length: 14; CDR3 DNA: TGCGCCAGCAGCTCGGGACCGATGAACACTGAAGCTTTCTTT; CDR3 protein: CASSSGPMNTEAFF
J gene: TRBJ2-5; clone size: .; V gene: TRBV5-3; D gene: TRBD1; CDR3 length: 14; CDR3 DNA: TGTGCCAGAAGCCATAGGGACAGGGGAAAGACCCAGTACTTC; CDR3 protein: CARSHRDRGKTQYF
J gene: TRBJ2-2; clone size: many; V gene: TRBV5-1; D gene: TRBD2; CDR3 length: 17; CDR3 DNA: TGCGCCAGCAGCTCGGGACTAGCGGGAGATAACACCGGGGAGCTGTTTTTT; CDR3 protein: CASSSGLAGDNTGELFF
J gene: TRBJ1-1; clone size: .; V gene: TRBV20-1; D gene: .; CDR3 length: 10; CDR3 DNA: TGCAGTGCTAGAGTGGGTGAAGTCCTCTTT; CDR3 protein: CSARVGEVLF
J gene: TRBJ2-3; clone size: many; V gene: TRBV20-1; D gene: TRBD1; CDR3 length: 15; CDR3 DNA: TGCAGTGCTAGAGGGGACAGAGGGGAGAGAGATACGCAGTATTTT; CDR3 protein: CSARGDRGERDTQYF
J gene: TRBJ2-7; clone size: many; V gene: TRBV3-1; D gene: .; CDR3 length: 15; CDR3 DNA: TGTGCCAGCAGCGCTGGACAGGGACTAGCAAACGAGCAGTACTTC; CDR3 protein: CASSAGQGLANEQYF
J gene: TRBJ2-1; clone size: many; V gene: TRBV7-3; D gene: TRBD2; CDR3 length: 19; CDR3 DNA: TGTGCCAGCAGCTGGCCAGGGTGTGGAGGAGTTTTACTAGCGGGGGGGAAGTTCTTC; CDR3 protein: CASSWPGCGGVLLAGGKFF
J gene: TRBJ2-5; clone size: few; V gene: TRBV11-2; D gene: TRBD1; CDR3 length: 16; CDR3 DNA: TGTGCCAGCAGCTTAGCGCCGGGACAGGGGAAAGAGACCCAGTACTTC; CDR3 protein: CASSLAPGQGKETQYF
J gene: TRBJ2-3; clone size: .; V gene: TRBV18; D gene: .; CDR3 length: 14; CDR3 DNA: TGTGCCAGCTCACCAGCCCCAGGGCCAGATACGCAGTATTTT; CDR3 protein: CASSPAPGPDTQYF
J gene: TRBJ2-1; clone size: many; V gene: TRBV16; D gene: .; CDR3 length: 13; CDR3 DNA: TGTGCCAGCAGCCCAATACTAGGGGATGAGCAGTTCTTC; CDR3 protein: CASSPILGDEQFF
J gene: TRBJ2-7; clone size: .; V gene: TRBV6-5; D gene: .; CDR3 length: 14; CDR3 DNA: TGTGCCAGCAGTTACATAAGGGACCGCTACGAGCAGTACTTC; CDR3 protein: CASSYIRDRYEQYF